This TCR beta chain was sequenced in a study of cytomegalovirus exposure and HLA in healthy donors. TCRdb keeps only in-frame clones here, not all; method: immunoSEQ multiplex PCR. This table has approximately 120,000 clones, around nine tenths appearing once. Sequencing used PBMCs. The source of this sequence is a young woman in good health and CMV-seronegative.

Written as DNA, the CDR3 is TGTGCCAGCAGTATTGGACAGGGGGTATCTCAGCCCCAGCATTTT. This encodes CASSIGQGVSQPQHF. The chain has TRBV2 and TRBJ1-5; 10 bases fit TRBD1. V was pared by 5 bases and J by 6 bases, with 7 bases of the junction left unmatched. Germline CDR1 and CDR2: SNHLY and FYNNEI. The CDR3 is made up of 15 amino acids.